Listed here are 5 T cell receptor beta chains from one sample, sequenced in a study of blood T cell repertoires in COVID-19. Some clones are missing from TCRdb's copy, which holds only in-frame ones; the method was immunoSEQ multiplex PCR. The sample lists 100,000 to 150,000 clones, around four fifths occurring once. The sequenced sample consisted of peripheral blood. The origin of the receptors is a man of 80 years or more with active or convalescent COVID-19.

The DNA for the CDR3 is TGTGCCAGCAGCTTGGACAGAGCCGCGGGTGAAAAACTGTTTTTT. The encoded protein is CASSLDRAAGEKLFF. J is TRBJ1-4 and V is TRBV5-5; D ambiguous. V lost 0 bases to trimming and J lost 7 bases, with 13 bases between them. Germline assignment: CDR1 SGHKS and CDR2 YYEKEE (reference sequence). The CDR3 consists of 15 residues. Filled out from reference TRBV5-5 and TRBJ1-4, the complete variable domain reads DAGVTQSPTHLIKTRGQQVTLRCSPISGHKSVSWYQQVLGQGPQFIFQYYEKEERGRGNFPDRFSARQFPNYSSELNVNALLLGDSALYLCASSLDRAAGEKLFFGSGTQLSVL.

This clone was seen only once. The rearrangement joins TRBV7-9 to TRBJ1-2, with D maybe TRBD1 (5 bases). This CDR3 comprises 13 residues. The V gene's germline CDR1 is SEHNR and CDR2 FQNEAQ (reference sequence). V lost 11 bases, J lost 2 bases, and 15 bases lay in between. The CDR3 nucleotides read TGTGCCGCTGGGGGGGGTTCCAACTATGGCTACACCTTC. Its translation is CAAGGGSNYGYTF.

The V call is TRBV14, the J call TRBJ2-2, with 7 bases identical to TRBD2. The germline V gene encodes CDR1 SGHDN and CDR2 FVKESK. Germline trimming cut 4 bases from V and 5 bases from J; bases unmatched to any gene: 10. The length of the CDR3 is 16 residues. In DNA form, the CDR3 reads TGTGCCAGCAGCCTCCGAGTCACTAGCGTGACCGGGGAGCTGTTTTTT. It yields the protein CASSLRVTSVTGELFF.

The gene calls are TRBV19 and TRBJ1-2; no firm D call. This CDR3 has 10 residues. The germline V and J ends were trimmed by 3 bases and 7 bases, with 3 bases remaining between them. Per the germline V gene, CDR1 is LNHDA and CDR2 is SQIVND (reference sequence). The CDR3 loop is CASSISGYTF. In DNA, the CDR3 is TGTGCCAGTAGTATTAGTGGCTACACCTTC.

This chain joins TRBV5-1 and TRBJ2-1, with TRBD2 matching over 8 bases. V dropped 3 bases and J dropped 0; count of bases not matched to a gene: 2. Germline V gene sequence: CDR1 SGHRS, CDR2 YFSETQ. The length of the CDR3 is 15 residues. The CDR3 reads CASSSGLGSYNEQFF. The CDR3 nucleotides read TGCGCCAGCAGCTCGGGACTAGGCTCCTACAATGAGCAGTTCTTC. Variable domain in full (rest from reference TRBV5-1 and TRBJ2-1): KAGVTQTPRYLIKTRGQQVTLSCSPISGHRSVSWYQQTPGQGLQFLFEYFSETQRNKGNFPGRFSGRQFSNSRSEMNVSTLELGDSALYLCASSSGLGSYNEQFFGPGTRLTVL.